This paragraph reports one T cell receptor (beta chain). Method: immunoSEQ multiplex PCR; TCRdb's copy keeps in-frame clones and lacks some. The sample includes roughly 170,000 clones, about 85% of them seen just once. The data belong to a study of blood T cell repertoires in COVID-19. Germline CDR1 MNHEY, CDR2 SVGAGI. Trimming shortened V by 7 bases and J by 7 bases, and 14 bases separated the two germline ends. The CDR3 spans 14 residues. The specimen sequenced was peripheral blood. The V call is TRBV6-5, the J call TRBJ1-6; maybe TRBD1 (6 bases). This clonotype originated in a man aged 55 to 70 who had recovered from COVID-19. CDR3 bases: TGTGCCAGCACTCCGGACAGAGTGAATTCACCCCTCCACTTT. Translating it yields CASTPDRVNSPLHF.